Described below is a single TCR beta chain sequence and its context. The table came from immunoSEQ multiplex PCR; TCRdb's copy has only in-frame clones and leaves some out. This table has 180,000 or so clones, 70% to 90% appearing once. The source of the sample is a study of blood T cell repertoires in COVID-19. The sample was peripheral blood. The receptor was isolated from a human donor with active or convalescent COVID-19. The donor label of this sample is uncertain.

CDR3 in DNA: TGTGCCAGCATTGCCAGCCGACAGGGTCAAGAGACCCAGTACTTC. It codes for CASIASRQGQETQYF. The rearrangement joins TRBV6-5 to TRBJ2-5, with TRBD1 matching 7 bases. V dropped 7 bases and J dropped 2; count of bases not matched to a gene: 10. The CDR3 spans 15 residues. Germline loops: CDR1 MNHEY, CDR2 SVGAGI.